The entry below describes one T cell receptor (beta chain). Its antigen is undetermined. Sequencing was performed with immunoSEQ multiplex PCR; in TCRdb, only in-frame clones are kept and a portion is missing. The sample consists of 80,000 to 90,000 clones, approximately 89% of them appearing once. This entry is derived from a study of T cell responses to AZD1222 COVID-19 vaccine. General study results and limits: Clonal diversity was possibly underestimated, and the donors were mostly white British, with more females.

CDR1 and CDR2 from the germline V gene are SGHVS and FNYEAQ. The CDR3 is made up of 17 amino acids. V shed 5 bases, J shed 2 bases, and the junction held 5 bases outside the gene matches. The chain joins TRBV7-6 to TRBJ2-4; 14 bases fit TRBD2. The starting material was peripheral blood, obtained on day 0 of AZD1222 vaccination. The origin of this receptor is an adult in good health. DNA of the CDR3: TGTGCCAGCAGCAAGACTAGCGGGGGGGCCTCCAAAAACATTCAGTACTTC. Protein product: CASSKTSGGASKNIQYF.